This T cell receptor beta chain derives from a study of T cell responses to AZD1222 COVID-19 vaccine. Study-wide context: Second-dose timings of about 4 or about 12 weeks were pooled.

V lost 0 bases, J lost 2 bases, and 2 bases stayed unmatched. This CDR3 has 15 amino acids. Clones were sequenced by immunoSEQ multiplex PCR, and TCRdb holds only the in-frame ones, with some missing. Among roughly 100,000 clones, approximately 84% were seen once, and the ten largest hold about 18%. This clone appeared a few times. The antigen is unknown. Study-level results: Females made up more of the donors, who were largely white British, and clonal diversity may have come out too low.

This material consisted of peripheral blood, taken on day 0 of AZD1222 vaccination. The sequence was collected from an adult in good health. The V and J genes are TRBV5-3 and TRBJ2-7, with 10 nucleotides matching TRBD2. TRBV5-3 is known as an ORF, though its function is uncertain. CDR3 loop: CARSLVLAGPYEQYF. The CDR3 DNA is TGTGCCAGAAGCTTGGTACTAGCGGGACCCTACGAGCAGTACTTC.